These 20 T cell receptor beta chains came from one sample sequenced in a study of T cell repertoires in cytomegalovirus infection. A single record per CDR3 protein comes from TCRdb applying MiXCR to the reads. This table has roughly 500,000 distinct CDR3 sequences, 16% appearing once. Input material: CD8+ T cells from PBMCs. The receptors come from a human donor in good health (CMV status not recorded). Some clones in this sample may be carry-over from other donors' samples.

This clonotype was counted ten times or more. V and J are TRBV12-3 or TRBV12-4 and TRBJ2-2; no clear D gene. The germline V and J ends were trimmed by 4 bases and 9 bases, with 9 bases remaining between them. The CDR3 runs 12 residues. DNA for the CDR3: TGTGCCAGCAGTTCCGAGAGGTGGGAGCTGTTTTTT. The encoded protein is CASSSERWELFF.

This clonotype was found a few times. The chain is built from TRBV12-5 and TRBJ2-2; TRBD2 aligns across 10 bases. CDR1 is LGHNT and CDR2 is FRNRAP in the germline V gene. Trimming cost V 5 bases and J 4 bases; bases outside gene matches: 7. This CDR3 spans 16 amino acids. CDR3 nucleotide sequence: TGTGCTAGTGGTCCACCAGCGGGGGGGCCCACCGGGGAGCTGTTTTTT. Translation: CASGPPAGGPTGELFF. The variable domain in full, with the rest retrieved from reference TRBV12-5 and TRBJ2-2, is DARVTQTPRHKVTEMGQEVTMRCQPILGHNTVFWYRQTMMQGLELLAYFRNRAPLDDSGMPKDRFSAEMPDATLATLKIQPSEPRDSAVYFCASGPPAGGPTGELFFGEGSRLTVL.

The chain employs TRBV13 and TRBJ1-6; TRBD1 is a possible D gene (5 bases). Germline V CDR1 and CDR2: PRHDT, FYEKMQ (reference sequence). V was trimmed by 5 bases and J by 3 bases, leaving 17 bases between them. This CDR3 comprises 17 residues. For the CDR3, the DNA is TGTGCCAGCAGCCCATCTCCGGGACGTCTCTATAATTCACCCCTCCACTTT. This gives the protein CASSPSPGRLYNSPLHF.

J is TRBJ2-1 and V is TRBV28; maybe TRBD2 (7 bases). Germline loops: CDR1 MDHEN, CDR2 SYDVKM. CDR3 length equals 17 residues. Trimming shortened V by 6 bases and J by 4 bases, and 22 bases separated the two germline ends. The CDR3 sequence: CASSPTPRGGGYNEQFF. The CDR3 region has the DNA TGTGCCAGCAGCCCCACCCCAAGGGGGGGGGGGTACAATGAGCAGTTCTTC.

Many counts were recorded for this clonotype. The chain uses TRBV7-8 and TRBJ2-7; D is unresolved. This CDR3 is built from 11 residues. V gave up 4 bases and J gave up 3 bases, with 4 bases separating them. The germline V gene encodes CDR1 SGHVS and CDR2 FQNEAQ. CDR3 nucleotide sequence: TGTGCCAGCAGCTACATCTACGAGCAGTACTTC. Protein product: CASSYIYEQYF. The whole variable domain, filled in from reference TRBV7-8 and TRBJ2-7, reads GAGVSQSPRYKVAKRGQDVALRCDPISGHVSLFWYQQALGQGPEFLTYFQNEAQLDKSGLPSDRFFAERPEGSVSTLKIQRTQQEDSAVYLCASSYIYEQYFGPGTRLTVT.

This clonotype was found many times. The chain couples TRBV27 to TRBJ1-1; D unclear. V lost 0 bases and J 6 bases, leaving 8 bases between the germline ends. This CDR3 comprises 13 residues. Per the germline V gene, CDR1 is MNHEY and CDR2 is SMNVEV (reference sequence). CDR3 in DNA: TGTGCCAGCAGTTTATCTGGGGTCGCTGAAGCTTTCTTT. Its translation: CASSLSGVAEAFF.

This clonotype was detected ten times or more. The rearrangement joins TRBV7-9 to TRBJ1-2, with 9 nucleotides matching TRBD1. The CDR3 runs to 15 residues. Trimming at V came to 4 bases and at J to 5 bases, leaving 8 bases not matched to a gene. Germline V CDR1 and CDR2: SEHNR, FQNEAQ (reference sequence). CDR3 region: CASSSPGQGWYGYTF. CDR3 DNA: TGTGCCAGCAGCTCACCGGGACAGGGCTGGTATGGCTACACCTTC.

The CDR3 nucleotides read TGTGCCAGCAGTAACCGGGACAGGGTCTACGAGCAGTACTTC. This gives the protein CASSNRDRVYEQYF. The chain recombines TRBV6-6 with TRBJ2-7, with 9 bases lining up with TRBD1. This CDR3 spans 14 amino acids. Germline-derived CDR1 and CDR2 are MNHNY and SVGAGI (reference sequence). The trim removed 5 bases at V and 3 bases at J, leaving 5 bases unmatched.

This clonotype was counted at least ten times. The chain links TRBV7-3 to TRBJ2-5; TRBD2 matches 8 bases. Germline V CDR1 and CDR2: SGHTA, FQGTGA. The CDR3 runs 14 residues. V dropped 5 bases and J dropped 7; count of bases not matched to a gene: 9. The CDR3, as DNA: TGTGCCAGCAGCCAGGGCGGGGGGTTGGGGACCCAGTACTTC. Its protein is CASSQGGGLGTQYF.

This sequence joins TRBV27 and TRBJ2-7, with D possibly matching TRBD1 (6 bases). V lost 0 bases to trimming and J lost 4 bases, with 25 bases between them. From germline, CDR1 is MNHEY and CDR2 SMNVEV (reference sequence). The CDR3 is made up of 19 amino acids. Written as DNA, the CDR3 is TGTGCCAGCAGTTTATCTCCTGGGGGCGGAGGCGGCCTAGGATACGAGCAGTACTTC. Translating gives CASSLSPGGGGGLGYEQYF.

This chain connects TRBV4-1 to TRBJ2-1; D may be TRBD1 or TRBD2 (6 bases each). V lost 0 bases to trimming and J lost 8 bases, with 20 bases between them. The CDR3 totals 17 residues. CDR1 and CDR2 (germline): MGHRA, YSYEKL. This chain's CDR3 is CASSQDQPAAGDYEQFF. DNA for the CDR3: TGCGCCAGCAGCCAAGATCAACCCGCCGCAGGGGACTATGAGCAGTTCTTC.

This clonotype was seen more than once but under ten times. The chain joins TRBV29-1 to TRBJ1-2, with TRBD1 identical over 11 bases. After removal of 4 bases from V and 3 bases from J, the junction contained 4 bases not matched to a gene. The CDR3 is 14 residues long. The germline V gene has CDR1 SQVTM and CDR2 ANQGSEA. The CDR3 here is CSVVGTGGDYGYTF. The CDR3 bases are TGCAGCGTTGTTGGGACAGGGGGAGACTATGGCTACACCTTC.

This clonotype was detected ten times or more. The CDR3 is CASSPLAPGELFF. CDR3 bases: TGTGCCAGCAGTCCGCTAGCCCCCGGGGAGCTGTTTTTT. This chain links TRBV5-6 with TRBJ2-2, with a weak D call TRBD2 (5 bases). The CDR3 loop spans 13 amino acids. CDR1 is SGHDT and CDR2 is YYEEEE in the germline V gene. The ends were cut back, 5 bases at V and 6 bases at J, with 11 bases in the middle.

There are a few counts of this clonotype. The V call is TRBV5-4, the J call TRBJ2-7; 14 positions match TRBD2. Per the germline V gene, CDR1 is SGHNT and CDR2 is YYREEE (reference sequence). The CDR3 length is 16 residues. The junction had 5 bases not matched to a gene; V was cut back by 0 bases and J by 6 bases. CDR3 nucleotides: TGTGCCAGCAGCTTGGGGTTGGGACTAGCGGGAGTCGAGCAGTACTTC. Translating it yields CASSLGLGLAGVEQYF.

This clonotype was observed at least ten times. The rearrangement joins TRBV7-9 to TRBJ2-7; TRBD1 matches at 9 bases. The CDR3 spans 15 residues. The J segment lost 3 bases and the V segment lost 2 bases, leaving 5 bases of the junction unmatched. Germline CDR1 is SEHNR and CDR2 is FQNEAQ (reference sequence). The CDR3 region is CASSLFDRGDYEQYF. Written as DNA, the CDR3 is TGTGCCAGCAGCTTATTCGACAGGGGGGACTACGAGCAGTACTTC.

This clonotype was seen ten or more times. CDR3 sequence (DNA): TGTGCCAGCAGCCAAGAGACCCAGTACTTC. As protein: CASSQETQYF. The V call is TRBV7-9, the J call TRBJ2-5; no definite D call. The CDR3 extends over 10 amino acids. Trimming took off 5 bases at V and 2 bases at J, with 0 bases between the two ends. In germline, CDR1 is SEHNR, CDR2 FQNEAQ (reference sequence).

The V and J genes are TRBV10-3 and TRBJ2-6; D is unclear. CDR1 ENHRY and CDR2 SYGVKD come from the germline V gene. The CDR3 has 15 amino acids. Trimming took off 3 bases at V and 0 bases at J, with 6 bases between the two ends. CDR3 in amino acids: CAISDWGSGANVLTF. The CDR3 nucleotides read TGTGCCATCAGTGATTGGGGCTCTGGGGCCAACGTCCTGACTTTC.

In its sample, this clonotype was seen a few times. The chain is built from TRBV27 and TRBJ2-7, with D possibly TRBD1 on 5 matching bases. The V end lost 5 bases, the J end lost 2 bases, and 13 bases lay between the germline ends. The CDR3 is 14 amino acids. Germline V lookup: CDR1 MNHEY, CDR2 SMNVEV (reference sequence). The CDR3 loop is CASSRNPGTYEQYF. The CDR3 DNA reads TGTGCCAGCAGTCGAAACCCAGGGACCTACGAGCAGTACTTC.

The chain uses TRBV3-1 and TRBJ1-1; TRBD1 agrees at 8 bases. Germline V gene data show CDR1 as LGHDT and CDR2 as YNNKEL (reference sequence). After removal of 0 bases from V and 6 bases from J, the junction contained 3 bases not matched to a gene. This CDR3 comprises 14 residues. The CDR3 sequence is CASSQDSGGPEAFF. The CDR3 nucleotides are TGTGCCAGCAGCCAAGACTCAGGGGGCCCTGAAGCTTTCTTT.

The chain employs TRBV11-2 and TRBJ2-7; D gene ambiguous. The CDR3 is 12 residues long. V shed 7 bases and J shed 0 bases, with 7 bases lying between them. Germline-derived CDR1 and CDR2 are SGHAT and FQNNGV. CDR3 protein: CASTWNSYEQYF. CDR3 in DNA: TGTGCCAGCACCTGGAACTCCTACGAGCAGTACTTC.